The text below deals with one T cell receptor (beta chain). The target antigen is unknown. This sample is part of a study of blood T cells in healthy people across ages. Per germline, CDR1 MDHEN and CDR2 SYDVKM. The CDR3 consists of 12 residues. Study-wide findings and caveats: A roughly linear fall in TCR beta diversity per million T cells was seen with increasing age. Naive CD4+ cell counts and diversity both ran higher in long-lived than in aged donors. Estimates drawn from one million T cells were deemed to understate diversity.

The total RNA that was extracted per sample amounted to at least 5 micrograms. PCR was performed a second time for roughly 7 to 12 cycles using a sample-barcoded 5' primer and a J-beta primer mix. MiXCR was run by TCRdb on the 5' RACE reads, yielding one entry per CDR3 protein. This sample has some 860,000 distinct CDR3 sequences, with around 50% found just once. The clonotype originates from a man aged 40-55 years in good health. The sequenced sample consisted of blood. V and J are TRBV28 and TRBJ1-2; D perhaps matches TRBD1 (6 bases). The CDR3 here is CGTGQGIVGYTF. The CDR3, as DNA: TGTGGGACGGGGCAGGGGATAGTGGGCTACACCTTC.